This record covers a single T cell receptor beta chain. The antigen is undetermined. The sample comes from a study of T cell clonotyping in hematopoietic cell transplantation. The CDR3 loop spans 15 amino acids. Germline trimming cut 7 bases from V and 6 bases from J; bases unmatched to any gene: 12. Germline CDR1 and CDR2: MDHEN and SYDVKM. Overall study findings and caveats: At the given depth, recipient repertoires were over 97% de novo clonotypes. Pathologically expanded recipient clonotypes increased progressively from day 30 to day 180 as diversity fell.

Only in-frame clones appear in the TCRdb table, and some are missing; sequencing was by immunoSEQ multiplex PCR. The sample lists thousands of clones; less than 30% were seen once. This specimen was peripheral blood mononuclear cells, taken 180 days after allogeneic stem cell transplant. The V and J genes are TRBV28 and TRBJ1-2, with 9 bases aligning to TRBD1. This receptor was obtained from a male patient between 40 and 49 years old who had an allogeneic stem cell transplant from an unrelated donor, so the T cells may come from the graft donor. Some clones in this sample may be carry-over from other donors' samples. CDR3 in amino acids: CASTYYRTGADGYTF. The CDR3 region has the DNA TGTGCCAGCACCTATTACCGGACAGGGGCTGATGGCTACACCTTC.